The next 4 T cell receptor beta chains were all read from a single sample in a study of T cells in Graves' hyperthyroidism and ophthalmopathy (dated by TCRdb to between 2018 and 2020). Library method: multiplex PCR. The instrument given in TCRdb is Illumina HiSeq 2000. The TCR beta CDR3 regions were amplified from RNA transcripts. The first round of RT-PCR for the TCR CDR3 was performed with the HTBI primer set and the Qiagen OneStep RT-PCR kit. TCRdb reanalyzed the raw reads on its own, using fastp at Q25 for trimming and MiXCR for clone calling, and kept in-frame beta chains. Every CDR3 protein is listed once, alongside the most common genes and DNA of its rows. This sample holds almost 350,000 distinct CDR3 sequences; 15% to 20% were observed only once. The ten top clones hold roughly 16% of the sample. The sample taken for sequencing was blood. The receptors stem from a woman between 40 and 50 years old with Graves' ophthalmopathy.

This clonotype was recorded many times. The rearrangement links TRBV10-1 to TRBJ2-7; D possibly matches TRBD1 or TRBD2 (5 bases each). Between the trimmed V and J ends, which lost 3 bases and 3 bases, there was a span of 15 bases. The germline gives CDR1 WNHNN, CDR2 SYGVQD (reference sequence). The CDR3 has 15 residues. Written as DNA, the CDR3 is TGCGCCAGCAGTGACCCCGGGACCCTGGACTACGAGCAGTACTTC. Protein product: CASSDPGTLDYEQYF.

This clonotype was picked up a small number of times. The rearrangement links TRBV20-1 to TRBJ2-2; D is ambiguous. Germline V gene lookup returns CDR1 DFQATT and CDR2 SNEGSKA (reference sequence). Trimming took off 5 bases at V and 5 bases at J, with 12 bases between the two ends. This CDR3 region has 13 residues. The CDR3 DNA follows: TGCAGTGCTCCAGCTCAGCTTACCGGGGAGCTGTTTTTT. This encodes CSAPAQLTGELFF.

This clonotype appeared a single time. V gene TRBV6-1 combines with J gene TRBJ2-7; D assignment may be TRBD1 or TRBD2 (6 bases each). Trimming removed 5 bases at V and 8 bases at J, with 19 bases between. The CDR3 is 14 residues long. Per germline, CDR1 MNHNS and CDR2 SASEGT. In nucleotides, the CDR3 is TGTGCCAGCAGTCCACGAGGGGGGCAGGGGCAGCAGTACTTC. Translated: CASSPRGGQGQQYF.

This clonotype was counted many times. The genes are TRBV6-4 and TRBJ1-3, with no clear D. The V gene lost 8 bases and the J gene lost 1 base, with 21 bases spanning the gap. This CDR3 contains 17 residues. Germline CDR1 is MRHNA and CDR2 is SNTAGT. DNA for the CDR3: TGTGCCAGCCTGCCGATCGCAACGACCAGATCTGGAAACACCATATATTTT. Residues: CASLPIATTRSGNTIYF.